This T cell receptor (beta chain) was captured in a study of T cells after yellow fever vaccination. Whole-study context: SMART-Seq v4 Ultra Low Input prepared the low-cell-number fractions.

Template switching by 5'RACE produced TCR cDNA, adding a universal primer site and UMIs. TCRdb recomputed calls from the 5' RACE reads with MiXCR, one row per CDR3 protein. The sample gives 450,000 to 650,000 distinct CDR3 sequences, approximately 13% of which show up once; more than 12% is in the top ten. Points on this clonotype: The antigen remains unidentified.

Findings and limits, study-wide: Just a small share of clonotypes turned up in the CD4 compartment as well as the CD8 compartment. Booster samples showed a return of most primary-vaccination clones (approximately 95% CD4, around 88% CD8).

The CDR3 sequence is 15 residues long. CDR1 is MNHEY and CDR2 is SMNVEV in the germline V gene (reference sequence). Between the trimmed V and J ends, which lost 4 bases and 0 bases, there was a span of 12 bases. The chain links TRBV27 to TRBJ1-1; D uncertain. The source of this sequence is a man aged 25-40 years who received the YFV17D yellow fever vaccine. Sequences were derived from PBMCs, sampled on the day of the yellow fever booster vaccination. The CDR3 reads CASSSLQRMNTEAFF. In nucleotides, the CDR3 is TGTGCCAGCAGTTCCCTACAGCGGATGAACACTGAAGCTTTCTTT.